This is a list of T cell receptor beta chains from one sample in a study of shared clonotypes between healthy human individuals. The table came from immunoSEQ multiplex PCR; TCRdb's copy has only in-frame clones and leaves some out. Of 2 million to 2.5 million clones in the sample, about 90% are singletons; the top ten hold 0.3% to 0.45%. Sequencing was carried out using naive CD4+ T cells from PBMCs. The receptors were gathered from a man aged 18 to 35 in good health. Some clones in this sample may be carry-over from other donors' samples. The CDR3 runs from the conserved cysteine through the conserved F or W. The order of the fields is CDR3 length, V gene, J gene, D gene, clone size, CDR3 DNA, CDR3 protein. The D gene is left open where the match is weak. Clone size appears in some rows only: once, few, many, or a class for an expanded clone.

14	TRBV7-2	TRBJ2-5	.	.	TGTGCCAGCAGCTTTCAAGGTTACCAAGAGACCCAGTACTTC	CASSFQGYQETQYF
15	TRBV11-2	TRBJ2-1	TRBD1	.	TGTGCCAGCAGCGCAGACAGGGGAGCCTACAATGAGCAGTTCTTC	CASSADRGAYNEQFF
19	TRBV5-1	TRBJ2-2	.	.	TGCGCCAGCAGCTTGTTGCCGTTTGTTGGGGGAGGGAACACCGGGGAGCTGTTTTTT	CASSLLPFVGGGNTGELFF
13	TRBV7-9	TRBJ2-2	.	.	TGTGCCAGCAGCTTAAGGGTCACCGGGGAGCTGTTTTTT	CASSLRVTGELFF
15	TRBV9	TRBJ1-4	.	.	TGTGCCAGCAGCGTAGTCCCGGGCCCCCGGGAAAAACTGTTTTTT	CASSVVPGPREKLFF
15	TRBV15	TRBJ2-7	.	.	TGTGCCACCAGCAGATGCGACGGGTATTGGTGCGAGCAGTACTTC	CATSRCDGYWCEQYF
15	TRBV5-6	TRBJ2-1	.	.	TGTGCCAGCAACACCCTTTGGGGCGTCCACAATGAGCAGTTCTTC	CASNTLWGVHNEQFF
16	TRBV5-1	TRBJ2-4	.	.	TGCGCCAGCAGCTTGGGACCTACCCTAGCCAAAAACATTCAGTACTTC	CASSLGPTLAKNIQYF
13	TRBV28	TRBJ1-5	.	.	TGTGCCAGCAAGGGGGGAAGCAATCAGCCCCAGCATTTT	CASKGGSNQPQHF
16	TRBV18	TRBJ2-5	.	once	TGTGCCAGCTCACCAAAGGCGGGACGGCTGCAAGAGACCCAGTACTTC	CASSPKAGRLQETQYF
17	TRBV15	TRBJ1-4	TRBD1	.	TGTGCCACCAGCAGGGATATAGCCGGGACAGGGAGTGAAAAACTGTTTTTT	CATSRDIAGTGSEKLFF
11	TRBV29-1	TRBJ2-1	.	.	TGCAGCGTTGGGGGCAGCAAGTGGGAGTTCTTC	CSVGGSKWEFF
18	TRBV7-9	TRBJ1-5	.	once	TGTGCCAGCAGCTTAGCGCAGAGTCCAGGGGTCGGCAATCAGCCCCAGCATTTT	CASSLAQSPGVGNQPQHF
16	TRBV30	TRBJ2-1	.	.	TGTGCCTGGAACAGGGTGGGGCGGGAACGGAAGAATGAGCAGTTCTTC	CAWNRVGRERKNEQFF
15	TRBV19	TRBJ2-3	TRBD2	.	TGTGCCAGTAGGACTAGCGGGACGTTCACAGATACGCAGTATTTT	CASRTSGTFTDTQYF
15	TRBV28	TRBJ1-2	TRBD1	.	TGTGCCAGCAGCCGAACCCGGACAGGGATCGGGGGCTACACCTTC	CASSRTRTGIGGYTF
16	TRBV4-2	TRBJ1-2	.	.	TGTGCCAGCAGCGCCAGCTCGACAGGACCAGACTATGGCTACACCTTC	CASSASSTGPDYGYTF
14	TRBV10-1	TRBJ2-7	TRBD1	once	TGCGCCAGCAGTGAATCGACAGGGTACTACGAGCAGTACTTC	CASSESTGYYEQYF
16	TRBV19	TRBJ2-1	.	few	TGTGCCAGTAGACAAGCCGGAGCGGGCCTATACAATGAGCAGTTCTTC	CASRQAGAGLYNEQFF
11	TRBV29-1	TRBJ1-1	.	.	TGCAGCGTCGGACAAAACACTGAAGCTTTCTTT	CSVGQNTEAFF
15	TRBV27	TRBJ1-2	.	.	TGTGCCAGCAGTAACGCCGGGACAAGCTTCCATGGCTACACCTTC	CASSNAGTSFHGYTF
17	TRBV5-8	TRBJ2-3	TRBD2	.	TGTGCCAGCAGCTTATCTCGAGCTAGCGGGAGGACAGATACGCAGTATTTT	CASSLSRASGRTDTQYF
18	TRBV7-2	TRBJ2-2	TRBD2	once	TGTGCCAGCAGCTTAGTGAGACTAGCGGCCCCGAACACCGGGGAGCTGTTTTTT	CASSLVRLAAPNTGELFF
13	TRBV6-7	TRBJ1-1	.	few	TGTGCCAGCAGTTACGAGCTGAACACTGAAGCTTTCTTT	CASSYELNTEAFF
19	TRBV5-1	TRBJ1-3	.	.	TGCGCCAGCAGCTTAGGCTCGCGCGGGGCCACTGACTCTGGAAACACCATATATTTT	CASSLGSRGATDSGNTIYF
13	TRBV5-4	TRBJ2-2	TRBD2	.	TGTGCCAGCAGTGGCGGGAGTGCCGGGGAGCTGTTTTTT	CASSGGSAGELFF
15	TRBV7-2	TRBJ2-7	TRBD2	.	TGTGCCAGCAGCCAAGCGGGAGTCCTCTCCTACGAGCAGTACTTC	CASSQAGVLSYEQYF
16	TRBV19	TRBJ1-5	.	once	TGTGCCAGTAGTATCCAAGACAGGACCAGCAATCAGCCCCAGCATTTT	CASSIQDRTSNQPQHF
13	TRBV18	TRBJ2-1	.	.	TGTGCCAGCTCACCACGGATTGACAATGAGCAGTTCTTC	CASSPRIDNEQFF
17	TRBV5-1	TRBJ2-2	TRBD2	.	TGCGCCAGCAGCTTGGCCGCTAGCGGGGCGAACACCGGGGAGCTGTTTTTT	CASSLAASGANTGELFF
14	TRBV6-1	TRBJ1-2	.	.	TGTGCCAGCAGAGGGACCTTTCTTCCATATGGCTACACCTTC	CASRGTFLPYGYTF
18	TRBV5-1	TRBJ1-2	TRBD1	.	TGCGCCAGCAGCTTGACCGTCCGTGCACAGGGGGCAGGGCATGGCTACACCTTC	CASSLTVRAQGAGHGYTF
18	TRBV12-2	TRBJ2-1	.	.	TGTGCAAGTCGCTTAGTAACTAGCGGGAGCCCGGCCGGGGTTGAGCAGTTCTTC	CASRLVTSGSPAGVEQFF
14	TRBV19	TRBJ1-2	.	.	TGTGCCAGTTGTAGGGACCGCTGTAACTATGGCTACACCTTC	CASCRDRCNYGYTF
13	TRBV19	TRBJ2-3	TRBD1	.	TGTGCCAGTGGACCGACAGGGGCAGATACGCAGTATTTT	CASGPTGADTQYF
14	TRBV7-9	TRBJ2-1	TRBD2	.	TGTGCCAGCACTTGGGCTAGCGGGGGAGCTGAGCAGTTCTTC	CASTWASGGAEQFF
14	TRBV4-1	TRBJ1-6	.	.	TGCGCCAGCAGCCAAGTCAGCGGGGATTCACCCCTCCACTTT	CASSQVSGDSPLHF
15	TRBV5-4	TRBJ1-1	.	.	TGTGCCAGCAGCTCAAGGACAGATTTAGGCACTGAAGCTTTCTTT	CASSSRTDLGTEAFF
14	TRBV29-1	TRBJ1-1	.	.	TGCAGCGTGCAACCACAGGGTGGCGACACTGAAGCTTTCTTT	CSVQPQGGDTEAFF
18	TRBV5-1	TRBJ2-3	TRBD1	.	TGCGCCAGCAGTAAAACTAACGACGGACAGGCTAGCACAGATACGCAGTATTTT	CASSKTNDGQASTDTQYF
16	TRBV7-2	TRBJ2-1	TRBD2	.	TGTGCCAGCAGCTTAGTCCCCGGCGGGGGTTACAATGAGCAGTTCTTC	CASSLVPGGGYNEQFF
11	TRBV10-3	TRBJ2-7	.	.	TGTGCCATCAGCAAAGCCTACGAGCAGTACTTC	CAISKAYEQYF
14	TRBV9	TRBJ2-7	.	.	TGTGCCAGCAGCGTAGGTGGACCTAGCTACGAGCAGTACTTC	CASSVGGPSYEQYF
14	TRBV28	TRBJ1-3	.	.	TGTGCCAGCAGTTTAGCCGGGGCTGGAAACACCATATATTTT	CASSLAGAGNTIYF
12	TRBV7-3	TRBJ2-2	.	once	TGTGCCAGCAGCTTAGCGAATAGCGCCACCCTTTTT	CASSLANSATLF
12	TRBV10-3	TRBJ2-7	.	.	TGTGCCATCAGCGGACAGAATTACGAGCAGTACTTC	CAISGQNYEQYF
13	TRBV19	TRBJ2-7	TRBD2	.	TGTGCCAGTAGTATCGGGGGGAACTACGAGCAGTACTTC	CASSIGGNYEQYF
17	TRBV30	TRBJ1-3	TRBD1	.	TGTGCCTGGAGTGTATTATCGGCGACAGGGTTGGGAAACACCATATATTTT	CAWSVLSATGLGNTIYF
18	TRBV4-1	TRBJ2-3	TRBD2	.	TGCGCCAGCAGCCAAGATGCTCGTTGGGCGGGAGGCTCAGATACGCAGTATTTT	CASSQDARWAGGSDTQYF
17	TRBV4-2	TRBJ2-6	TRBD2	.	TGTGCCAGCAGCGACCCTAGCGGGAGCTCTGGGGCCAACGTCCTGACTTTC	CASSDPSGSSGANVLTF